Shown below are 26 T cell receptor beta chains from a single sample sequenced in a study of T cell repertoires in cytomegalovirus infection. These TCRs are of unknown antigen specificity. From the reads, TCRdb called clonotypes with MiXCR, one entry per CDR3 protein. The sample carries some 480,000 distinct CDR3 sequences, roughly a third recorded once. This specimen was cultured PBMCs, taken from culture after CMV antigen stimulation. The source is a human donor in good health (CMV status not recorded). Some clones in this sample may be carry-over from other donors' samples.

This clonotype was detected a few times. The rearrangement joins TRBV6-5 to TRBJ1-4, with a possible D match to TRBD1 (5 bases). V dropped 4 bases and J dropped 13 bases, with 22 bases sitting between them. The germline gives CDR1 MNHEY, CDR2 SVGAGI. The CDR3 spans 15 residues. The CDR3 DNA follows: TGTGCCAGCAGTTCCTACGGGACCGAATCTCTGAGACTGTTTTTT. This gives the protein CASSSYGTESLRLFF.

This clonotype was seen more than once but under ten times. The chain employs TRBV4-1 and TRBJ2-1; 11 positions agree with TRBD1. Germline CDR1 is MGHRA and CDR2 is YSYEKL. This CDR3 is built from 17 residues. V gave up 7 bases and J gave up 0 bases; unmatched junction bases: 8. CDR3 sequence: CASTQGGQGASYNEQFF. The CDR3, as DNA: TGCGCCAGCACCCAGGGAGGACAGGGGGCCTCCTACAATGAGCAGTTCTTC.

The chain employs TRBV12-3 or TRBV12-4 and TRBJ1-1; D is undetermined. The CDR3 is 15 amino acids. With 4 bases removed from V and 4 bases from J, the gap between germline ends came to 16 bases. CDR3 residues: CASSSSGREITEAFF. The CDR3 DNA sequence: TGTGCCAGCAGTTCCTCCGGGCGGGAAATCACTGAAGCTTTCTTT.

This sequence joins TRBV7-9 and TRBJ1-4, with 7 bases matching TRBD1. V trimming: 4 bases; J trimming: 3 bases; junction bases outside the gene matches: 8. The CDR3 totals 16 residues. Germline V lookup: CDR1 SEHNR, CDR2 FQNEAQ (reference sequence). The CDR3 nucleotides are TGTGCCAGCAGCTCTTACCGGGACAGCTCTAATGAAAAACTGTTTTTT. Protein: CASSSYRDSSNEKLFF.

The chain joins TRBV11-2 to TRBJ2-5; TRBD2 matches 9 bases. The CDR3 is 16 residues long. Germline CDR1 and CDR2: SGHAT and FQNNGV. The trim removed 1 base at V and 0 bases at J, leaving 3 bases unmatched. CDR3 sequence (DNA): TGTGCCAGCAGCTTAGTAGGACTAGCGAACCAAGAGACCCAGTACTTC. Amino acids: CASSLVGLANQETQYF.

This clonotype was observed a handful of times. The chain carries TRBV20-1 and TRBJ2-1; 10 positions match TRBD1. The CDR3 length is 14 residues. J gave up 10 bases and V 0 bases, and 6 bases lay outside the gene matches. Germline loops: CDR1 DFQATT, CDR2 SNEGSKA (reference sequence). CDR3 sequence (DNA): TGCAGTGCTAGAGATGTGACAGGGGGCGAGGAGCAGTTCTTC. Encoded protein: CSARDVTGGEEQFF.

Only a few counts were recorded for this clonotype. This chain joins TRBV4-3 and TRBJ2-1; TRBD2 aligns across 12 bases. The V segment lost 4 bases and the J segment 1 base; nucleotides outside the gene matches: 5. The germline CDR1 and CDR2 sequences are LGHNA and YSLEER. This CDR3 has 17 residues. The CDR3 DNA reads TGCGCCAGCAGCCTCAGCGGACTAGCGGGATCCTACAATGAGCAGTTCTTC. Residues: CASSLSGLAGSYNEQFF.

The rearrangement links TRBV20-1 to TRBJ2-5; 8 positions agree with TRBD2. Looked up from germline, CDR1 is DFQATT and CDR2 is SNEGSKA (reference sequence). Trimming removed 8 bases from V and 5 bases from J; junction bases left unmatched: 7. The CDR3 is made up of 12 amino acids. CDR3 sequence reads: CSLPGGYETQYF. CDR3 in DNA: TGCAGTCTGCCGGGAGGGTACGAGACCCAGTACTTC.

This clonotype occurred a few times. Here the CDR3 DNA reads TGTGCCAGCAGCTTAGCCGGTGGGGGACTAGCGGGGGAGCAGTACGTC. The encoded protein is CASSLAGGGLAGEQYV. The chain joins TRBV7-8 to TRBJ2-7, with 13 bases identical to TRBD2. The V gene's germline CDR1 is SGHVS and CDR2 FQNEAQ. The CDR3 has 16 amino acids. The V segment lost 0 bases and the J segment 7 bases; nucleotides outside the gene matches: 6.

This clonotype has more than one count but fewer than ten. The genes are TRBV7-9 and TRBJ2-1; TRBD1 might be the D (5 bases). V was clipped by 6 bases and J by 5 bases, with 11 bases between them. Germline CDR1 is SEHNR and CDR2 is FQNEAQ (reference sequence). The CDR3 contains 13 residues. This CDR3 is CASSPGWDNEQFF. DNA of the CDR3: TGTGCCAGCAGTCCAGGGTGGGACAATGAGCAGTTCTTC. Based on the CDR3 plus reference TRBV7-9 and TRBJ2-1, the full variable domain is DTGVSQNPRHKITKRGQNVTFRCDPISEHNRLYWYRQTLGQGPEFLTYFQNEAQLEKSRLLSDRFSAERPKGSFSTLEIQRTEQGDSAMYLCASSPGWDNEQFFGPGTRLTVL.

This clonotype was seen a few times. The rearrangement links TRBV12-3 or TRBV12-4 to TRBJ1-5; D uncertain. The CDR3 has 16 residues. V was clipped by 3 bases and J by 0 bases, with 12 bases between them. CDR3 residues: CASSLGGLGSNQPQHF. The CDR3, as DNA: TGTGCCAGCAGTTTGGGAGGGTTGGGTAGCAATCAGCCCCAGCATTTT.

This chain joins TRBV7-9 and TRBJ1-2; D remains unclear. Germline assignment: CDR1 SEHNR and CDR2 FQNEAQ (reference sequence). V was clipped by 2 bases and J by 6 bases, with 7 bases between them. This CDR3 has 12 amino acids. DNA for the CDR3: TGTGCCAGCAGCTTAAAGGGTCATGGCTACACCTTC. Translating it yields CASSLKGHGYTF.

This clonotype was seen more than once but under ten times. The chain links TRBV4-3 to TRBJ2-3, with D maybe TRBD2 (6 bases). The CDR3 consists of 18 residues. From germline, CDR1 is LGHNA and CDR2 YSLEER. V gave up 4 bases and J gave up 0 bases, with 20 bases separating them. CDR3 coding DNA: TGCGCCAGCAGCCGCGGGGATGGCCAGAGAGCTAGCACAGATACGCAGTATTTT. As protein: CASSRGDGQRASTDTQYF.

This rearrangement joins TRBV10-3 to TRBJ2-7; 10 nucleotides align to TRBD2. The CDR3 contains 17 residues. Germline V gene sequence: CDR1 ENHRY, CDR2 SYGVKD. The trim removed 4 bases at V and 2 bases at J, leaving 11 bases unmatched. In DNA form, the CDR3 reads TGTGCCATCAGTGGATTCCGGGCTAGCGGGAGCCCCTACGAGCAGTACTTC. This translates into CAISGFRASGSPYEQYF.

A few counts support this clonotype. The CDR3 protein is CASSSVKGLAGYNEQFF. DNA for the CDR3: TGTGCCAGCAGCTCCGTCAAAGGACTAGCGGGATACAATGAGCAGTTCTTC. The gene calls are TRBV7-2 and TRBJ2-1; the match to TRBD2 covers 12 bases. Germline assignment: CDR1 SGHTA and CDR2 FQGNSA. This CDR3 is 17 amino acids long. V shed 4 bases and J 4 bases; nucleotides not matched to a gene: 8.

This clonotype has only a few counts. The chain carries TRBV6-2 or TRBV6-3 and TRBJ2-1, with D possibly matching TRBD1 (6 bases). The CDR3 runs 12 residues. CDR1 MNHEY and CDR2 SVGEGT come from the germline V gene. Deletions cut 3 bases from V and 9 bases from J, with 9 bases between. The CDR3 protein is CASSYPGAEQFF. CDR3 nucleotides: TGTGCCAGCAGTTATCCAGGGGCTGAGCAGTTCTTC.

This rearrangement joins TRBV6-1 to TRBJ1-2, with D perhaps TRBD1 (5 bases). Trimming removed 7 bases at V and 10 bases at J, with 19 bases between. The CDR3 length is 13 residues. The germline V gene encodes CDR1 MNHNS and CDR2 SASEGT. The CDR3 bases are TGTGCCAGCACACATTCGGGGGGAATTGCCTACACCTTC. This sequence encodes CASTHSGGIAYTF.

In DNA form, the CDR3 reads TGTGCCAGCAGCTCACGAGAGCGGGATAGAGAGCAGTTCTTC. It translates to CASSSRERDREQFF. The chain is built from TRBV7-6 and TRBJ2-1; TRBD2 matches 7 bases. This CDR3 contains 14 residues. J lost 10 bases, V lost 4 bases, and 10 bases had no gene match. CDR1 is SGHVS and CDR2 is FNYEAQ in the germline V gene.

The V call is TRBV10-3, the J call TRBJ1-2; maybe TRBD1 (5 bases). Germline values: CDR1 ENHRY, CDR2 SYGVKD. The CDR3 totals 13 residues. V was pared by 2 bases and J by 5 bases, with 9 bases between. Here the CDR3 DNA reads TGTGCCATCAGTGAGCCTGAGGGGTATGGCTACACCTTC. This gives the protein CAISEPEGYGYTF.

The rearrangement uses TRBV9 and TRBJ2-6, with TRBD1 matching over 7 bases. This CDR3 comprises 16 residues. Germline V CDR1 and CDR2: SGDLS, YYNGEE. V was clipped by 3 bases and J by 0 bases; unmatched bases: 3. The CDR3 here is CASSADRASGANVLTF. In DNA form, the CDR3 reads TGTGCCAGCAGCGCCGACAGGGCCTCTGGGGCCAACGTCCTGACTTTC.

This clonotype was recorded many times. This chain joins TRBV7-2 and TRBJ2-5; TRBD1 or TRBD2 may be the D gene (6 bases each). V was pared by 0 bases and J by 5 bases, with 13 bases between. The V gene's germline CDR1 is SGHTA and CDR2 FQGNSA. The CDR3 loop spans 15 amino acids. CDR3 protein: CASSLALTGRETQYF. As DNA, the CDR3 is TGTGCCAGCAGCTTAGCGCTAACAGGGAGGGAGACCCAGTACTTC.

The rearrangement joins TRBV20-1 to TRBJ2-3; 8 nucleotides match TRBD2. V lost 5 bases and J lost 4; bases outside the gene matches: 11. Germline V gives CDR1 DFQATT, CDR2 SNEGSKA (reference sequence). The CDR3 covers 15 residues. The CDR3 coding sequence is TGCAGTGCTGGAGCGGGACTAGGGCAAGCAGATACGCAGTATTTT. Protein: CSAGAGLGQADTQYF.

The V call is TRBV12-3 or TRBV12-4, the J call TRBJ2-7; TRBD1 matches at 8 bases. This CDR3 has 14 residues. V was clipped by 6 bases and J by 2 bases; unmatched bases: 6. The CDR3 DNA sequence: TGTGCCAGCAGACAAGACAGGGGAGCCTACGAGCAGTACGTC. Translated, it gives CASRQDRGAYEQYV.

The CDR3 DNA sequence: TGTGCCATCAAAAACAGGGGATTGGGGACTGAAGCTTTCTTT. As protein: CAIKNRGLGTEAFF. The chain uses TRBV6-2 or TRBV6-3 and TRBJ1-1, with 7 bases lining up with TRBD1. Germline V gene data show CDR1 as MNHEY and CDR2 as SVGEGT. Germline trimming cut 10 bases from V and 5 bases from J; bases unmatched to any gene: 13. The CDR3 contains 14 residues.

J is TRBJ2-1 and V is TRBV4-2; a possible D gene is TRBD2 (6 bases). The CDR3 runs 14 residues. CDR1 is LGHNA and CDR2 is YNFKEQ in the germline V gene. Trimming removed 0 bases at V and 8 bases at J, with 11 bases between. The CDR3 region is CASSQEQQRDEQFF. CDR3 nucleotides: TGTGCCAGCAGCCAAGAACAGCAGCGGGATGAGCAGTTCTTC.

The rearrangement links TRBV29-1 to TRBJ1-1, with TRBD1 matching over 7 bases. V trimming: 0 bases; J trimming: 5 bases; junction bases outside the gene matches: 3. The length of the CDR3 is 13 residues. Germline V gene sequence: CDR1 SQVTM, CDR2 ANQGSEA. The CDR3 region is CSVEEQGNTEAFF. CDR3 coding DNA: TGCAGCGTTGAAGAACAGGGGAATACTGAAGCTTTCTTT.